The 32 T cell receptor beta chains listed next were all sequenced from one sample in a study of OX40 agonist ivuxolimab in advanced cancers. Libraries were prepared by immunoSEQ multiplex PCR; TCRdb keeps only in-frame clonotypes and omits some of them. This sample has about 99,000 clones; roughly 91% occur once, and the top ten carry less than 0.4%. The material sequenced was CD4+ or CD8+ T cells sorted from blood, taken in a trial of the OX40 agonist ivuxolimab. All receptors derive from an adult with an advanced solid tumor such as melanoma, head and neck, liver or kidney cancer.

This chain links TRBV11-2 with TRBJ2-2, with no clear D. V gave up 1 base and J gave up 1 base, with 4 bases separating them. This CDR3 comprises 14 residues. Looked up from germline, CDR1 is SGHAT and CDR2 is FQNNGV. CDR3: CASSLGGNTGELFF. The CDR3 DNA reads TGTGCCAGCAGCTTAGGTGGGAACACCGGGGAGCTGTTTTTT.

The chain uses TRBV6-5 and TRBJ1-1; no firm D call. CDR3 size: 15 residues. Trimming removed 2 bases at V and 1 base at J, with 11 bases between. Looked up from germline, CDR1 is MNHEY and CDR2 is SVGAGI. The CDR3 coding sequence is TGTGCCAGCAGTTACGTCCGGAGGGCGAACACTGAAGCTTTCTTT. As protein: CASSYVRRANTEAFF.

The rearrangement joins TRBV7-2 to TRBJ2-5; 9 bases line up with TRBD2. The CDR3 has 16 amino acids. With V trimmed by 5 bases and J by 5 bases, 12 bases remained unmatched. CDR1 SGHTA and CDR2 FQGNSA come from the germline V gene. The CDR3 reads CASSIIGTSPRETQYF. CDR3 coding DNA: TGTGCCAGCAGCATCATTGGGACTAGCCCACGGGAGACCCAGTACTTC.

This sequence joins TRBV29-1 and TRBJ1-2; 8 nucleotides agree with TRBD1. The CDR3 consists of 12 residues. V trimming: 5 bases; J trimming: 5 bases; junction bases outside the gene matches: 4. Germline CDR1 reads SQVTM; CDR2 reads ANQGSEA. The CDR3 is CSVSQGVYGYTF. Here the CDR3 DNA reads TGCAGCGTTTCACAGGGGGTGTATGGCTACACCTTC. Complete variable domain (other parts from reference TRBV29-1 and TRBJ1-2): SAVISQKPSRDICQRGTSLTIQCQVDSQVTMMFWYRQQPGQSLTLIATANQGSEATYESGFVIDKFPISRPNLTFSTLTVSNMSPEDSSIYLCSVSQGVYGYTFGSGTRLTVV.

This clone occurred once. CDR3 region: CASSYSKTVGGYTF. DNA for the CDR3: TGTGCCAGCAGTTACTCGAAAACAGTGGGCGGCTACACCTTC. This chain connects TRBV6-5 to TRBJ1-2, with no clear D. The germline V and J ends were trimmed by 0 bases and 8 bases, with 13 bases remaining between them. Germline loops: CDR1 MNHEY, CDR2 SVGAGI. The CDR3 loop spans 14 amino acids.

CDR3 DNA: TGCGCCAGCAGCCGACTAGCGGGGAACACCGGGGAGCTGTTTTTT. This gives the protein CASSRLAGNTGELFF. The gene calls are TRBV5-1 and TRBJ2-2, with 10 positions matching TRBD2. J was trimmed by 1 base and V by 4 bases; bases with no gene match: 1. This CDR3 has 15 residues. CDR1 and CDR2 (germline): SGHRS, YFSETQ. Drawing the rest from reference TRBV5-1 and TRBJ2-2, the complete variable domain is KAGVTQTPRYLIKTRGQQVTLSCSPISGHRSVSWYQQTPGQGLQFLFEYFSETQRNKGNFPGRFSGRQFSNSRSEMNVSTLELGDSALYLCASSRLAGNTGELFFGEGSRLTVL.

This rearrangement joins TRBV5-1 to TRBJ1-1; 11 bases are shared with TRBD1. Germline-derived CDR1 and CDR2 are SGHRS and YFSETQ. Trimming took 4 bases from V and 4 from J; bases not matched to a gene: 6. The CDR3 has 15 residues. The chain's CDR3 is CASSPGQGAFTEAFF. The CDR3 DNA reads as TGCGCCAGCAGCCCCGGACAGGGGGCGTTCACTGAAGCTTTCTTT.

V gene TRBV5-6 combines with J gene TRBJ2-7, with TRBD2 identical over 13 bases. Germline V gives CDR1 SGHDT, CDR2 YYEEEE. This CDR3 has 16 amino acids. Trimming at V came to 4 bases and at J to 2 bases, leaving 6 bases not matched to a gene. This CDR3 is CASSTGLAGVPYEQYF. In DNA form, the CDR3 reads TGTGCCAGCAGCACCGGACTAGCGGGAGTCCCCTACGAGCAGTACTTC.

The CDR3 nucleotides read TGTGCCAGCAGCTTAGTCGGCCAGGCCTACGAGCAGTACTTC. Translation: CASSLVGQAYEQYF. The J gene is TRBJ2-7, the V gene TRBV11-2, with unresolved D. Trimming cost V 1 base and J 2 bases, with 9 bases left between them. Germline assignment: CDR1 SGHAT and CDR2 FQNNGV. The CDR3 is made up of 14 amino acids.

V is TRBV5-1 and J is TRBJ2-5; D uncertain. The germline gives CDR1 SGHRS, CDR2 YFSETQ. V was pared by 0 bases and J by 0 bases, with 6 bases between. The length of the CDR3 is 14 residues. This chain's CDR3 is CASSLGGYQETQYF. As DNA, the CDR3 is TGCGCCAGCAGCTTGGGGGGATACCAAGAGACCCAGTACTTC.

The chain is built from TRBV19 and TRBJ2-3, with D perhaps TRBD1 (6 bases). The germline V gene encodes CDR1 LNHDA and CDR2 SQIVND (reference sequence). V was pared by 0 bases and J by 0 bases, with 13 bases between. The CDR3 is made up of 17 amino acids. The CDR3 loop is CASSIDGGGTSTDTQYF. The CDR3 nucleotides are TGTGCCAGTAGTATAGATGGGGGCGGCACTAGCACAGATACGCAGTATTTT.

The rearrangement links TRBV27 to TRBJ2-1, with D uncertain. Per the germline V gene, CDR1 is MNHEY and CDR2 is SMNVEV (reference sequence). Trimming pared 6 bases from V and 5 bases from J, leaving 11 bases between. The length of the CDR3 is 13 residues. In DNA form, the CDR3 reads TGTGCCAGCAGCCTTTGGGCGGACAATGAGCAGTTCTTC. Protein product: CASSLWADNEQFF.

The CDR3 is CASSGLAGVNEQFF. In DNA form, the CDR3 reads TGTGCCAGCAGTGGACTAGCGGGAGTCAATGAGCAGTTCTTC. The genes are TRBV28 and TRBJ2-1, with 13 bases that match TRBD2. The junction had 1 base not matched to a gene; V was cut back by 5 bases and J by 6 bases. The CDR3 is 14 residues long. Germline V gene lookup returns CDR1 MDHEN and CDR2 SYDVKM.

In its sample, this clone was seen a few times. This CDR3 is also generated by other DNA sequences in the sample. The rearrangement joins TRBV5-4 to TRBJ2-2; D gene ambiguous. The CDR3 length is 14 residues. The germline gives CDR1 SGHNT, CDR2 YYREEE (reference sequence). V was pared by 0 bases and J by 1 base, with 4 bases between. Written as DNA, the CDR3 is TGTGCCAGCAGCTTGGGACAGAACACCGGGGAGCTGTTTTTT. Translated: CASSLGQNTGELFF.

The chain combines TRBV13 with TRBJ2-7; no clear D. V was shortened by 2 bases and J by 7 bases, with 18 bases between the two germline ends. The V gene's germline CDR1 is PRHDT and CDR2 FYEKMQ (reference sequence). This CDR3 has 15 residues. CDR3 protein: CASSLSLRVAREQYF. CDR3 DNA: TGTGCCAGCAGCTTAAGTCTAAGGGTCGCGCGGGAGCAGTACTTC.

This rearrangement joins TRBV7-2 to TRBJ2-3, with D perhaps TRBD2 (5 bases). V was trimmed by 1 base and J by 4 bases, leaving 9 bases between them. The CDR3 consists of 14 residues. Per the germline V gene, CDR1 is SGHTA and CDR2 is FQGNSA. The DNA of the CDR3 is TGTGCCAGCAGCTTAGAGCCGGGGTCAGATACGCAGTATTTT. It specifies CASSLEPGSDTQYF.

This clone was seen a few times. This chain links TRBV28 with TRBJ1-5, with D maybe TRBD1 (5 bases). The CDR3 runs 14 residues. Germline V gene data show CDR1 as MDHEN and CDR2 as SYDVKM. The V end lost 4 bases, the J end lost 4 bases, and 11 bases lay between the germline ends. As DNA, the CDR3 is TGTGCCAGCAGTTCTGGGGGGACGAATCAGCCCCAGCATTTT. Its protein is CASSSGGTNQPQHF. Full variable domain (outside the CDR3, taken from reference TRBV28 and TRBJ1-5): DVKVTQSSRYLVKRTGEKVFLECVQDMDHENMFWYRQDPGLGLRLIYFSYDVKMKEKGDIPEGYSVSREKKERFSLILESASTNQTSMYLCASSSGGTNQPQHFGDGTRLSIL.

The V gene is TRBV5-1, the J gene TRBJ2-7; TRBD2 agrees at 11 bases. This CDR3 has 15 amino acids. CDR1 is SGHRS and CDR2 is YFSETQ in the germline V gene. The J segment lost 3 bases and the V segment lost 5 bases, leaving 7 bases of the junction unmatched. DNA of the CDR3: TGCGCCAGCAGGGCGGGACTAGCGGCAGGCTACGAGCAGTACTTC. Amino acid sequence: CASRAGLAAGYEQYF.

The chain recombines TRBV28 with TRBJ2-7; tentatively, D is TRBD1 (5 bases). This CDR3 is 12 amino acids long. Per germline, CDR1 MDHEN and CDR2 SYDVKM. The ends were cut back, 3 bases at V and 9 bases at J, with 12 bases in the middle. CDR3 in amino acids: CASSFPRGLQYF. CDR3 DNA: TGTGCCAGCAGTTTTCCAAGGGGTTTGCAGTACTTC.

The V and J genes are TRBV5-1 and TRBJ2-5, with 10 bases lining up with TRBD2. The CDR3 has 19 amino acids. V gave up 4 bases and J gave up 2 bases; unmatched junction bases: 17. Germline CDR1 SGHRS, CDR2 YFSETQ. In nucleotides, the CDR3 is TGCGCCAGCAGCCCTCTTCCCTCTAGCGGGAGAGGCCGACAAGAGACCCAGTACTTC. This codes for CASSPLPSSGRGRQETQYF.

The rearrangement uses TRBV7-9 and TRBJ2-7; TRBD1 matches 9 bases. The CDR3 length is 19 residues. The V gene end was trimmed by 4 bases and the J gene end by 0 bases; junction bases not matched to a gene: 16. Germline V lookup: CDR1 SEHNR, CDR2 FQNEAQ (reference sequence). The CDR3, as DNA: TGTGCCAGCAGCTCCCGAGGTGGAGACAGGGGGTTCAACTCCTACGAGCAGTACTTC. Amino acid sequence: CASSSRGGDRGFNSYEQYF.

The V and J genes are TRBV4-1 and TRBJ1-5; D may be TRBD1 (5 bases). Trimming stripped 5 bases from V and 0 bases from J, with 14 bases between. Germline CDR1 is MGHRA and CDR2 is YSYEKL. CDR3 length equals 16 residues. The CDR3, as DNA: TGCGCCAGCAGCTGGCGACCGGGGGTTAGCAATCAGCCCCAGCATTTT. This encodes CASSWRPGVSNQPQHF.

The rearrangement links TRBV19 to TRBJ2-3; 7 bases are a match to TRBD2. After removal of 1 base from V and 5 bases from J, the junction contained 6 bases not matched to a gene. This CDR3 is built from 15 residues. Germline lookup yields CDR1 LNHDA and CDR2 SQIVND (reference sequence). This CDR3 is CASSIGSSGEDTQYF. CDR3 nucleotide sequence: TGTGCCAGTAGTATAGGGTCTAGCGGAGAAGATACGCAGTATTTT. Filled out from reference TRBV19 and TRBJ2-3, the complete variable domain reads DGGITQSPKYLFRKEGQNVTLSCEQNLNHDAMYWYRQDPGQGLRLIYYSQIVNDFQKGDIAEGYSVSREKKESFPLTVTSAQKNPTAFYLCASSIGSSGEDTQYFGPGTRLTVL.

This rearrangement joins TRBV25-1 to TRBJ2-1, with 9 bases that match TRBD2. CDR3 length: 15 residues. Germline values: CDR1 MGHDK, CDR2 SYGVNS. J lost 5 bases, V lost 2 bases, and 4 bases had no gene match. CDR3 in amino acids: CASSEVSSGDNEQFF. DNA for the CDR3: TGTGCCAGCAGTGAAGTTTCTAGCGGGGACAATGAGCAGTTCTTC.

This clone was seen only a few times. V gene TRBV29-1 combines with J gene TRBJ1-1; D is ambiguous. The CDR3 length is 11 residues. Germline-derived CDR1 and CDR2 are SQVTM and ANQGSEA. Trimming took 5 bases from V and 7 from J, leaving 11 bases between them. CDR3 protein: CSVSWDGEAFF. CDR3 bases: TGCAGCGTTAGTTGGGATGGTGAAGCTTTCTTT. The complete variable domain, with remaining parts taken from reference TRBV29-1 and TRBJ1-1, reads SAVISQKPSRDICQRGTSLTIQCQVDSQVTMMFWYRQQPGQSLTLIATANQGSEATYESGFVIDKFPISRPNLTFSTLTVSNMSPEDSSIYLCSVSWDGEAFFGQGTRLTVV.

CDR3 sequence: CSVALSSEKLFF. The CDR3 DNA sequence: TGCAGCGTGGCCCTCTCGAGTGAAAAACTGTTTTTT. The rearrangement joins TRBV29-1 to TRBJ1-4, with D uncertain. The CDR3 spans 12 residues. Germline V lookup: CDR1 SQVTM, CDR2 ANQGSEA. Trimming shortened V by 6 bases and J by 7 bases, and 12 bases separated the two germline ends. Supplemented by reference TRBV29-1 and TRBJ1-4, the full variable domain reads SAVISQKPSRDICQRGTSLTIQCQVDSQVTMMFWYRQQPGQSLTLIATANQGSEATYESGFVIDKFPISRPNLTFSTLTVSNMSPEDSSIYLCSVALSSEKLFFGSGTQLSVL.

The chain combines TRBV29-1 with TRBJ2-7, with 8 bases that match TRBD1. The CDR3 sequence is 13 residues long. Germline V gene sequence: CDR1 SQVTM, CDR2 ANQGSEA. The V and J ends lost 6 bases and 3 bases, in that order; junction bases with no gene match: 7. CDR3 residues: CSVAGQGSYEQYF. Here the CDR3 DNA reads TGCAGCGTAGCTGGACAGGGTAGCTACGAGCAGTACTTC.

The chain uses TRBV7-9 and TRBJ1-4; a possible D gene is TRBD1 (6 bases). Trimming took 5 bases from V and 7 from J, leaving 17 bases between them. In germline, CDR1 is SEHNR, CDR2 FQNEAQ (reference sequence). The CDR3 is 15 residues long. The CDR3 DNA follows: TGTGCCAGCAGCCTCCAACAGGGTTTTAGTGAAAAACTGTTTTTT. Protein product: CASSLQQGFSEKLFF.

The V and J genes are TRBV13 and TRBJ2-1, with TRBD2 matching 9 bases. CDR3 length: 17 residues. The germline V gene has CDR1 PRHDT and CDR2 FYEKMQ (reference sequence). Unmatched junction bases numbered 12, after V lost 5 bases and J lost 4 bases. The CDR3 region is CASSEPLGGRDYNEQFF. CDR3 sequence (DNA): TGTGCCAGCAGCGAACCCCTCGGCGGGAGGGATTACAATGAGCAGTTCTTC.

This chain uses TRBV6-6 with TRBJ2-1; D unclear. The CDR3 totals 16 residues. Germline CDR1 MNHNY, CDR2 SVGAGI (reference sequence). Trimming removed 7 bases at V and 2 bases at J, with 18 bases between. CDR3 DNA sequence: TGTGCCAGCAAAACACTGAGAGCAGGAGCCTACAATGAGCAGTTCTTC. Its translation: CASKTLRAGAYNEQFF.

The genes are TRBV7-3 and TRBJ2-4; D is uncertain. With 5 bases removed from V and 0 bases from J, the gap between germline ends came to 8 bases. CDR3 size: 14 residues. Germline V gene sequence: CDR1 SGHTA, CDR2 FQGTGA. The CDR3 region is CASSPTSAKNIQYF. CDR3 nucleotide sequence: TGTGCCAGCAGCCCCACGTCAGCCAAAAACATTCAGTACTTC.

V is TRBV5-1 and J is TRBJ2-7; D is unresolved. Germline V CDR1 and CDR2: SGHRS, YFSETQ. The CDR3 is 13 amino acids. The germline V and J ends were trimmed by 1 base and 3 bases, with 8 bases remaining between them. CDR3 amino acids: CASSLTGDYEQYF. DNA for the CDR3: TGCGCCAGCAGCTTGACCGGTGACTACGAGCAGTACTTC. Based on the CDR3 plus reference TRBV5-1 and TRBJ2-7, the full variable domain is KAGVTQTPRYLIKTRGQQVTLSCSPISGHRSVSWYQQTPGQGLQFLFEYFSETQRNKGNFPGRFSGRQFSNSRSEMNVSTLELGDSALYLCASSLTGDYEQYFGPGTRLTVT.